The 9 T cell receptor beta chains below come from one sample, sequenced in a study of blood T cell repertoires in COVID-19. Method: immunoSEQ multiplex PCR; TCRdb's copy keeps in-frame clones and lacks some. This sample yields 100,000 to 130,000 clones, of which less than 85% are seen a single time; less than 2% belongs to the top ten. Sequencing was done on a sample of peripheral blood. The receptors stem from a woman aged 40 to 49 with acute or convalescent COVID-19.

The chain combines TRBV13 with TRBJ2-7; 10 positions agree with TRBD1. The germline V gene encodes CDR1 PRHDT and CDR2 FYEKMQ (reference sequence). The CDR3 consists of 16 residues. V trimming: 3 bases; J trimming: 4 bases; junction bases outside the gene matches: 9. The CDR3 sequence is CASSFGGGQGVYEQYF. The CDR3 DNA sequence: TGTGCCAGCAGCTTCGGGGGCGGACAGGGGGTGTACGAGCAGTACTTC.

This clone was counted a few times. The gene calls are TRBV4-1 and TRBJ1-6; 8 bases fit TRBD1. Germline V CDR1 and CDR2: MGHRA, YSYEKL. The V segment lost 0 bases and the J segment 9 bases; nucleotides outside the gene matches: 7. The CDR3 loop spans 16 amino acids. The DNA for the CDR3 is TGCGCCAGCAGCCAAGATGCGGGGACAGGAAGTTCACCCCTCCACTTT. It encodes CASSQDAGTGSSPLHF.

The CDR3 DNA reads TGTGCCAGCAGTCGAGTAGCGGCTCAAGAGACCCAGTACTTC. As protein: CASSRVAAQETQYF. V is TRBV6-2 or TRBV6-3 and J is TRBJ2-5; a weak D match, TRBD2 (6 bases). Trimming pared 5 bases from V and 2 bases from J, leaving 12 bases between. The CDR3 has 14 residues. In germline, CDR1 is MNHEY, CDR2 SVGEGT.

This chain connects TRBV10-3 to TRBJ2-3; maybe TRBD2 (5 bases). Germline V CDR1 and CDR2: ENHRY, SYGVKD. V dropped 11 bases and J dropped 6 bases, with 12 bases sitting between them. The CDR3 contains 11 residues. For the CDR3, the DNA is TGTGCCGGACGGCGCGGGGATACGCAGTATTTT. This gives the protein CAGRRGDTQYF.

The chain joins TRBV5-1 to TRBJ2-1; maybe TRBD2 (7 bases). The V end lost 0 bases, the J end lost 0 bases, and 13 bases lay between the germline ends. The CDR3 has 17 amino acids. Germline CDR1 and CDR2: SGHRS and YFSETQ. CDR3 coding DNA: TGCGCCAGCAGCTTGGTCGGGGGGCCCGGCTCCTACAATGAGCAGTTCTTC. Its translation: CASSLVGGPGSYNEQFF.

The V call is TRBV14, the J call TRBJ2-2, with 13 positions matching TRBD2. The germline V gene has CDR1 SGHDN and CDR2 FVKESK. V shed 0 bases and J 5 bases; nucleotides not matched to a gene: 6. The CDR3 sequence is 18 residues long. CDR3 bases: TGTGCCAGCAGCCAAGAGCGCCTGACTAGCGGGGGGACCGGGGAGCTGTTTTTT. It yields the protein CASSQERLTSGGTGELFF.

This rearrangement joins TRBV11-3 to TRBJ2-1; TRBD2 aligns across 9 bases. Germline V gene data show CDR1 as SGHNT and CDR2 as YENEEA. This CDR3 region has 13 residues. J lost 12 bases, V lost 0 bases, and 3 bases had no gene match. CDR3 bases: TGTGCCAGCAGCTTAGATCCGACTAGCGGGCAGTTCTTC. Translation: CASSLDPTSGQFF.

CDR3 protein: CASSQAGGAVDTQYF. The CDR3, as DNA: TGCGCCAGCAGCCAAGCCGGGGGGGCCGTAGATACGCAGTATTTT. This sequence joins TRBV4-3 and TRBJ2-3; 8 positions agree with TRBD2. With 1 base clipped from V and 5 bases from J, the junction kept 5 bases outside the gene matches. CDR3 length: 15 residues. CDR1 is LGHNA, CDR2 YSLEER, per germline.

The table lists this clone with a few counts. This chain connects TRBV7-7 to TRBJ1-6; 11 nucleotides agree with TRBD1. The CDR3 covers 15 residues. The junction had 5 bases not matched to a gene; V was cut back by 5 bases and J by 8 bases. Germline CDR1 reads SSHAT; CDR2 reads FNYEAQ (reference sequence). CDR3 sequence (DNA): TGTGCCAGCAGCCCAGGGACAGGGGGGCATTCACCCCTCCACTTT. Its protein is CASSPGTGGHSPLHF. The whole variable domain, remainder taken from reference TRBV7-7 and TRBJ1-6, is GAGVSQSPRYKVTKRGQDVTLRCDPISSHATLYWYQQALGQGPEFLTYFNYEAQPDKSGLPSDRFSAERPEGSISTLTIQRTEQRDSAMYRCASSPGTGGHSPLHFGNGTRLTVT.